The 31 T cell receptor beta chains below were found in one sample sequenced in a study of blood T cells in healthy people across ages. The use of a sample-barcoded 5' primer and a J-beta primer mix characterized a second PCR of about 7 to 12 cycles. A single record per CDR3 protein comes from TCRdb applying MiXCR to the 5' RACE reads. The table shows roughly 680,000 distinct CDR3 sequences, with 45% to 50% occurring only once. The sequenced material came from blood. Receptors were obtained from a woman aged 55-69 years in good health.

In this sample, this clonotype turned up a few times. The gene calls are TRBV24-1 and TRBJ1-5; D not certain. Germline CDR1 is KGHDR and CDR2 is SFDVKD. CDR3 length equals 13 residues. V was shortened by 6 bases and J by 4 bases, with 9 bases between the two germline ends. The CDR3 DNA reads as TGTGCCACCAGTTCAGCGGGGAATCAGCCCCAGCATTTT. This translates into CATSSAGNQPQHF.

The V call is TRBV7-2, the J call TRBJ2-2; D gene ambiguous. V was shortened by 7 bases and J by 5 bases, with 11 bases between the two germline ends. CDR1 and CDR2 from the germline V gene are SGHTA and FQGNSA. The CDR3 extends over 13 amino acids. CDR3 amino acids: CASTAKTTGELFF. The CDR3 DNA sequence: TGTGCCAGCACGGCAAAGACAACCGGGGAGCTGTTTTTT.

Concerning this clonotype: Sequence at one end of the junction differs from germline and may be a read error. The rearrangement uses TRBV5-1 and TRBJ2-3; 9 bases are shared with TRBD1. There are 15 residues in the CDR3. Germline CDR1 and CDR2: SGHRS and YFSETQ. DNA for the CDR3: TGCGCCAGCAGCTTGGAAGGACAGGGGACAGATATGCAGTATTTT. Translating gives CASSLEGQGTDMQYF.

Concerning this clonotype itself: The junction does not match germline at one end; this may be a read error. The chain combines TRBV5-1 with TRBJ2-1; D is uncertain. CDR3 size: 13 residues. Germline CDR1 and CDR2: SGHRS and YFSETQ. The CDR3 protein is CARSPDRNNEQFF. The CDR3 nucleotides read TGCGCCCGCAGCCCTGATCGTAACAATGAGCAGTTCTTC.

The rearrangement uses TRBV6-1 and TRBJ2-1; 14 bases line up with TRBD2. The CDR3 sequence is 18 residues long. Trimming took 1 base from V and 1 from J; bases not matched to a gene: 3. CDR1 and CDR2 from the germline V gene are MNHNS and SASEGT. CDR3 protein: CASSEETSGGASYNEQFF. CDR3 nucleotide sequence: TGTGCCAGCAGTGAAGAGACTAGCGGGGGGGCATCCTACAATGAGCAGTTCTTC.

This clonotype was seen a handful of times. This chain links TRBV2 with TRBJ2-7; TRBD2 agrees at 8 bases. V shed 6 bases, J shed 4 bases, and the junction held 8 bases outside the gene matches. The CDR3 is made up of 14 amino acids. Germline CDR1 is SNHLY and CDR2 is FYNNEI. CDR3 amino acids: CASRERELKYEQYF. The DNA for the CDR3 is TGTGCCAGCAGGGAGCGGGAGTTGAAGTACGAGCAGTACTTC.

This clonotype was observed a few times. In DNA form, the CDR3 reads TGTGCCAGCACCTTGGACGGTGTAGGTTCACCCCTCCACTTT. This encodes CASTLDGVGSPLHF. This rearrangement joins TRBV12-3 or TRBV12-4 to TRBJ1-6; D unresolved. The CDR3 totals 14 residues. V lost 7 bases and J 9 bases, leaving 16 bases between the germline ends.

The chain recombines TRBV2 with TRBJ2-7; 14 bases line up with TRBD2. This CDR3 has 13 amino acids. Trimming cost V 6 bases and J 6 bases; bases outside gene matches: 1. The germline CDR1 and CDR2 sequences are SNHLY and FYNNEI. The CDR3 loop is CASRGTSGSEQYF. CDR3 nucleotides: TGTGCCAGCAGAGGGACTAGCGGGAGCGAGCAGTACTTC.

The J gene is TRBJ2-7, the V gene TRBV5-5; a possible D gene is TRBD2 (5 bases). In germline, CDR1 is SGHKS, CDR2 YYEKEE (reference sequence). V lost 4 bases to trimming and J lost 7 bases, with 12 bases between them. CDR3 size: 12 residues. CDR3 sequence: CASSKLEGEQYF. The CDR3 nucleotides read TGTGCCAGCAGCAAACTAGAGGGAGAGCAGTACTTC.

On this clonotype: A read error may account for a junction end that differs from germline. The chain joins TRBV7-9 to TRBJ2-1; TRBD2 might be the D (6 bases). Germline V gene data show CDR1 as SEHNR and CDR2 as FQNEAQ (reference sequence). The CDR3 is made up of 15 amino acids. This CDR3 is CASSFREFSYNEQFF. CDR3 sequence (DNA): TGTGCTAGCAGCTTCCGGGAGTTCTCCTACAATGAGCAGTTCTTC.

In this sample, this clonotype turned up a few times. In DNA form, the CDR3 reads TGTGCCAGCAGCGGACTAGCGGGATTCTCCGGGGAGCTGTTTTTT. Protein sequence: CASSGLAGFSGELFF. The chain couples TRBV28 to TRBJ2-2; the match to TRBD2 covers 12 bases. This CDR3 has 15 amino acids. Germline lookup yields CDR1 MDHEN and CDR2 SYDVKM. Losses at the gene ends were 6 bases for V and 6 bases for J; bases not matched to a gene: 5. Combining the CDR3 with reference TRBV28 and TRBJ2-2 gives the whole variable domain DVKVTQSSRYLVKRTGEKVFLECVQDMDHENMFWYRQDPGLGLRLIYFSYDVKMKEKGDIPEGYSVSREKKERFSLILESASTNQTSMYLCASSGLAGFSGELFFGEGSRLTVL.

The rearrangement links TRBV27 to TRBJ1-1; D is possibly TRBD1 (5 bases). The CDR3 loop spans 14 amino acids. V was clipped by 3 bases and J by 5 bases, with 13 bases between them. Germline V lookup: CDR1 MNHEY, CDR2 SMNVEV (reference sequence). CDR3 nucleotides: TGTGCCAGCAGTTTCCAGGGAGGTTTAACTGAAGCTTTCTTT. It yields the protein CASSFQGGLTEAFF.

This clonotype was seen a few times. The rearrangement joins TRBV20-1 to TRBJ2-1; a possible D gene is TRBD2 (5 bases). Trimming shortened V by 3 bases and J by 3 bases, and 12 bases separated the two germline ends. This CDR3 contains 14 residues. Germline lookup yields CDR1 DFQATT and CDR2 SNEGSKA (reference sequence). CDR3 in DNA: TGCAGTGCTAGGGTTAGCGAGATCTACAATGAGCAGTTCTTC. Amino acids: CSARVSEIYNEQFF.

V usage is TRBV29-1 and J usage is TRBJ1-1; D is undetermined. There are 13 residues in the CDR3. The V and J ends lost 5 bases and 1 base respectively, with 11 bases between them. Germline loops: CDR1 SQVTM, CDR2 ANQGSEA. The CDR3 region has the DNA TGCAGCGTTCCGGATCGGGAGAACACTGAAGCTTTCTTT. This gives the protein CSVPDRENTEAFF.

The chain uses TRBV27 and TRBJ2-3; D unclear. V lost 6 bases and J lost 4, with 14 bases in between. Per germline, CDR1 MNHEY and CDR2 SMNVEV (reference sequence). The CDR3 is 14 residues long. In nucleotides, the CDR3 is TGTGCCAGCAGCACTGCCAGAGGTGCAGATACGCAGTATTTT. It codes for CASSTARGADTQYF.

The table lists this clonotype with a few counts. J is TRBJ2-7 and V is TRBV20-1, with 8 bases matching TRBD2. Germline V gives CDR1 DFQATT, CDR2 SNEGSKA (reference sequence). The length of the CDR3 is 21 residues. Losses at the gene ends were 1 base for V and 0 bases for J; bases not matched to a gene: 23. In DNA form, the CDR3 reads TGCAGTGCTAGAGGTACTGGGCAGTCCAGCGGGAGAAAAGTAATCTCCTACGAGCAGTACTTC. Its protein product is CSARGTGQSSGRKVISYEQYF.

This clonotype was seen a handful of times. This sequence joins TRBV29-1 and TRBJ2-3; TRBD2 is a possible D gene (6 bases). V dropped 8 bases and J dropped 2 bases, with 14 bases sitting between them. This CDR3 contains 13 residues. Germline V gene sequence: CDR1 SQVTM, CDR2 ANQGSEA. In nucleotides, the CDR3 is TGCAGCACCTCGGAGGGCTTCACAGATACGCAGTATTTT. As protein: CSTSEGFTDTQYF.

As for this clonotype: Germline is not matched at one junction end, which may reflect a read error. The rearrangement uses TRBV20-1 and TRBJ1-4; D call uncertain. In germline, CDR1 is DFQATT, CDR2 SNEGSKA (reference sequence). This CDR3 region has 14 residues. CDR3: CSARVWGRNEELFF. As DNA, the CDR3 is TGCAGTGCTAGAGTGTGGGGAAGGAATGAAGAACTGTTTTTT.

V and J are TRBV7-2 and TRBJ2-3; TRBD2 agrees at 8 bases. The V gene end was trimmed by 5 bases and the J gene end by 1 base; junction bases not matched to a gene: 8. The germline V gene has CDR1 SGHTA and CDR2 FQGNSA. The CDR3 loop spans 16 amino acids. The chain's CDR3 is CASSPGTSLGTDTQYF. CDR3 DNA sequence: TGTGCCAGCAGCCCGGGGACTAGTCTAGGCACAGATACGCAGTATTTT.

For the CDR3, the DNA is TGTGCCAGCAGTTTATTTCGGGCAGGGTCCTCCTACGAGCAGTACTTC. Its translation is CASSLFRAGSSYEQYF. The J gene is TRBJ2-7, the V gene TRBV28; possibly TRBD1 for D (5 bases). Trimming left V 1 base short and J 0 bases short, with 13 bases between. Germline values: CDR1 MDHEN, CDR2 SYDVKM. This CDR3 comprises 16 residues.

The chain has TRBV20-1 and TRBJ2-7, with D perhaps TRBD1 (5 bases). V was trimmed by 0 bases and J by 6 bases, leaving 9 bases between them. The CDR3 covers 12 residues. Germline V CDR1 and CDR2: DFQATT, SNEGSKA (reference sequence). The CDR3 region is CSAREKGAEQYF. The CDR3 nucleotides are TGCAGTGCTAGAGAAAAAGGGGCCGAGCAGTACTTC.

This rearrangement joins TRBV20-1 to TRBJ2-2; 9 positions agree with TRBD2. CDR3 length: 15 residues. V gave up 3 bases and J gave up 7 bases; unmatched junction bases: 9. Germline lookup yields CDR1 DFQATT and CDR2 SNEGSKA (reference sequence). CDR3: CSASWASGKGGELFF. In DNA, the CDR3 is TGCAGTGCTAGTTGGGCTAGCGGGAAGGGCGGGGAGCTGTTTTTT.

The J gene is TRBJ1-2, the V gene TRBV20-1; D is uncertain. Trimming stripped 3 bases from V and 4 bases from J, with 12 bases between. The V gene's germline CDR1 is DFQATT and CDR2 SNEGSKA (reference sequence). CDR3 length: 13 amino acids. The DNA of the CDR3 is TGCAGTGCTAGGGAGATAGACCTCTATGGCTACACCTTC. As protein: CSAREIDLYGYTF.

The genes are TRBV7-2 and TRBJ2-7, with 9 bases lining up with TRBD1. The V gene's germline CDR1 is SGHTA and CDR2 FQGNSA. The length of the CDR3 is 15 residues. With V trimmed by 3 bases and J by 4 bases, 7 bases remained unmatched. In DNA, the CDR3 is TGTGCCAGCAGCTTCTCCGGGACAGGGAAGTACGAGCAGTACTTC. Residues: CASSFSGTGKYEQYF.

This clonotype has ten or more counts. The chain uses TRBV6-6 and TRBJ2-5; D ambiguous. CDR3 length: 12 residues. V lost 4 bases and J 5 bases, leaving 8 bases between the germline ends. Germline V gene data show CDR1 as MNHNY and CDR2 as SVGAGI (reference sequence). CDR3: CASSLTTETQYF. CDR3 nucleotides: TGTGCCAGCAGTTTGACGACGGAGACCCAGTACTTC.

The rearrangement links TRBV29-1 to TRBJ2-7; TRBD1 aligns across 8 bases. The CDR3 is made up of 16 amino acids. Germline lookup yields CDR1 SQVTM and CDR2 ANQGSEA. The junction had 14 bases not matched to a gene; V was cut back by 0 bases and J by 7 bases. CDR3 protein: CSVEDTGRGLWNEQYF. Here the CDR3 DNA reads TGCAGCGTTGAAGATACAGGCAGGGGGCTTTGGAATGAGCAGTACTTC.

This clonotype was counted a few times. The chain combines TRBV5-1 with TRBJ2-1, with a tentative D call TRBD2 (6 bases). Deletions cut 4 bases from V and 5 bases from J, with 13 bases between. CDR1 SGHRS and CDR2 YFSETQ come from the germline V gene. The CDR3 sequence is 14 residues long. The CDR3: CASSLSGDHNEQFF. In nucleotides, the CDR3 is TGCGCCAGCAGCCTTAGCGGAGACCACAATGAGCAGTTCTTC. Based on the CDR3 plus reference TRBV5-1 and TRBJ2-1, the full variable domain is KAGVTQTPRYLIKTRGQQVTLSCSPISGHRSVSWYQQTPGQGLQFLFEYFSETQRNKGNFPGRFSGRQFSNSRSEMNVSTLELGDSALYLCASSLSGDHNEQFFGPGTRLTVL.

This clonotype was detected once. The rearrangement joins TRBV3-1 to TRBJ1-6; D gene uncertain. CDR3 length: 12 amino acids. Germline-derived CDR1 and CDR2 are LGHDT and YNNKEL (reference sequence). V lost 2 bases and J lost 13, with 9 bases in between. The CDR3: CASSQLGSPLHF. CDR3 DNA: TGTGCCAGCAGCCAACTAGGTTCGCCCCTCCACTTT. Variable domain in full (rest from reference TRBV3-1 and TRBJ1-6): DTAVSQTPKYLVTQMGNDKSIKCEQNLGHDTMYWYKQDSKKFLKIMFSYNNKELIINETVPNRFSPKSPDKAHLNLHINSLELGDSAVYFCASSQLGSPLHFGNGTRLTVT.

The chain joins TRBV10-3 to TRBJ1-2; D might be TRBD1 (6 bases). CDR1 is ENHRY and CDR2 is SYGVKD in the germline V gene. The CDR3 is 15 amino acids. With 4 bases removed from V and 2 bases from J, the gap between germline ends came to 14 bases. CDR3 region: CAISGGSRGNYGYTF. CDR3 in DNA: TGTGCCATCAGTGGCGGCTCCAGGGGCAACTATGGCTACACCTTC.

The sample holds a few counts of this clonotype. The chain is built from TRBV7-3 and TRBJ1-5; D is undetermined. The V gene lost 1 base and the J gene lost 0 bases, with 13 bases spanning the gap. The CDR3 loop spans 17 amino acids. The germline gives CDR1 SGHTA, CDR2 FQGTGA. In nucleotides, the CDR3 is TGTGCCAGCAGCTTAAACCCTAACTCCGTTAGCAATCAGCCCCAGCATTTT. Residues: CASSLNPNSVSNQPQHF.

This clonotype was recorded a few times. The chain combines TRBV27 with TRBJ2-7, with 9 bases matching TRBD2. The length of the CDR3 is 14 residues. The germline V gene encodes CDR1 MNHEY and CDR2 SMNVEV (reference sequence). V dropped 2 bases and J dropped 4; count of bases not matched to a gene: 3. The CDR3 protein is CASSLRSGSYEQYF. CDR3 coding DNA: TGTGCCAGCAGTTTACGTAGCGGGAGTTACGAGCAGTACTTC.